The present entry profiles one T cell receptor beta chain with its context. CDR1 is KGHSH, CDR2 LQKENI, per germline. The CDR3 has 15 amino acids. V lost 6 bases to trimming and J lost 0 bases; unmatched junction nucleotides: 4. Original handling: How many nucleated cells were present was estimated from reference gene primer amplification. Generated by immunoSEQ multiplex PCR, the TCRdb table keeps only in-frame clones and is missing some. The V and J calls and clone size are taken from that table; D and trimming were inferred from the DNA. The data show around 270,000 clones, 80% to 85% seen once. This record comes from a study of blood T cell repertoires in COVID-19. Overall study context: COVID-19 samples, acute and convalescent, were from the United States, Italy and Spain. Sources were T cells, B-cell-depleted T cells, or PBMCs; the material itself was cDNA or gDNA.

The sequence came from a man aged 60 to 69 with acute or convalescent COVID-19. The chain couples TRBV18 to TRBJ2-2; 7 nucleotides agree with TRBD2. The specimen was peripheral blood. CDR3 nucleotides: TGTGCCAGCTCTCTCGGGACTACGAACACCGGGGAGCTGTTTTTT. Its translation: CASSLGTTNTGELFF.